Presented here are 8 T cell receptor beta chains from one specimen sequenced in a study of post-analysis software for immune sequencing data. Which antigens these TCRs recognize remains unknown. Notes on the study in general: Comparison of patients with controls showed about 5 TRBV segments more frequent in patients, TRBV5-6, TRBV5-1 and TRBV20-1 among them.

Unique molecular identifiers had been added to the TCR beta cDNA libraries. TCRdb analysed the PCR reads with MiXCR anew, one entry per CDR3 protein. The repertoire consists of about 540,000 distinct CDR3 sequences, with around 36% occurring once and the leading ten covering 4.5% to 7.5%. The sequenced sample was blood. The receptor source for this set is a girl younger than 18 with multiple sclerosis.

The CDR3 bases are TGTGCCAGCAGTCGGTCGCACCAAGAGACCCAGTACTTC. This gives the protein CASSRSHQETQYF. This chain uses TRBV11-3 with TRBJ2-5; D not resolved. This CDR3 spans 13 amino acids. The V end lost 6 bases, the J end lost 0 bases, and 8 bases lay between the germline ends. The germline gives CDR1 SGHNT, CDR2 YENEEA.

The chain joins TRBV12-3 or TRBV12-4 to TRBJ1-6; perhaps TRBD1 as D (6 bases). Between the trimmed V and J ends, which lost 7 bases and 7 bases, there was a span of 17 bases. The CDR3 extends over 15 amino acids. The CDR3 sequence: CASTRTGHNNSPLHF. The CDR3 nucleotides are TGTGCCAGCACCCGAACAGGGCATAACAATTCACCCCTCCACTTT.

This chain uses TRBV7-2 with TRBJ2-1, with TRBD2 as a possible D gene (6 bases). V shed 1 base and J shed 2 bases, with 12 bases lying between them. Per germline, CDR1 SGHTA and CDR2 FQGNSA. The CDR3 extends over 16 amino acids. Here the CDR3 reads CASSLEGGVPYNEQFF. The DNA for the CDR3 is TGTGCCAGCAGCTTAGAGGGCGGGGTTCCCTACAATGAGCAGTTCTTC.

This clonotype was recorded many times. This chain uses TRBV29-1 with TRBJ2-3; 10 positions agree with TRBD2. CDR1 is SQVTM, CDR2 ANQGSEA, per germline. This CDR3 has 14 residues. Germline trimming cut 5 bases from V and 1 base from J; bases unmatched to any gene: 3. The CDR3 DNA follows: TGCAGCGTTCGTGGACTAGCGGGCACAGATACGCAGTATTTT. It translates to CSVRGLAGTDTQYF.

This chain connects TRBV27 to TRBJ2-1; 8 bases fit TRBD1. The CDR3 runs 15 residues. Germline lookup yields CDR1 MNHEY and CDR2 SMNVEV (reference sequence). V was pared by 3 bases and J by 7 bases, with 8 bases of the junction left unmatched. The CDR3 protein is CASSFIGQGNNEQFF. The CDR3 nucleotides read TGTGCCAGCAGTTTTATCGGACAGGGTAATAATGAGCAGTTCTTC.

This clonotype was detected ten times or more. V is TRBV5-1 and J is TRBJ1-2; possible D gene TRBD1, 6 bases. CDR1 and CDR2 (germline): SGHRS, YFSETQ. The CDR3 is 13 residues long. The V end was cut by 2 bases, the J end by 6 bases, with 11 bases between. Here the CDR3 DNA reads TGCGCCAGCAGCTTAATGGGGGCTGATGGCTACACCTTC. Translation gives CASSLMGADGYTF.

The J gene is TRBJ2-1, the V gene TRBV28; D is unresolved. V lost 7 bases to trimming and J lost 1 base, with 14 bases between them. The length of the CDR3 is 15 residues. Germline V gene data show CDR1 as MDHEN and CDR2 as SYDVKM. CDR3 nucleotide sequence: TGTGCCAGCATTACGGCTTTTAGTTCCTACAATGAGCAGTTCTTC. The encoded protein is CASITAFSSYNEQFF.

CDR3 residues: CASSQGPAYGYTF. CDR3 DNA sequence: TGTGCTAGCTCACAGGGCCCGGCCTATGGCTACACCTTC. J is TRBJ1-2 and V is TRBV12-5, with D perhaps TRBD1 (6 bases). Germline CDR1 and CDR2: LGHNT and FRNRAP. This CDR3 comprises 13 residues. Trimming stripped 9 bases from V and 4 bases from J, with 15 bases between.